This is a list of T cell receptor beta chains from one sample in a study of blood T cell repertoires in COVID-19. Sequenced by immunoSEQ multiplex PCR; TCRdb stores in-frame clones only, minus some. The top ten hold less than 1.5% of the sample, which has about 190,000 clones, roughly nine tenths seen once. The sequencing input was peripheral blood. The receptors originated from a man younger than 40 with acute or convalescent COVID-19. The CDR3 runs from the conserved cysteine through the conserved F or W. Each record gives: V gene, J gene, clone size, D gene, CDR3 length, CDR3 protein. D genes are given only for firm matches. Size is stated for part of the rows, as once, few or many counts, or as a class when the clone is expanded.

v_gene: TRBV28; j_gene: TRBJ1-5; abundance: once; d_gene: .; len: 12; CDR3aa: CASSQGPQPQHF
v_gene: TRBV6-5; j_gene: TRBJ2-7; abundance: .; d_gene: TRBD1; len: 15; CDR3aa: CASSPGTGYTYEQYF
v_gene: TRBV10-2; j_gene: TRBJ2-7; abundance: .; d_gene: TRBD2; len: 15; CDR3aa: CASSDQGAGAMEQYF
v_gene: TRBV7-3; j_gene: TRBJ2-6; abundance: .; d_gene: .; len: 16; CDR3aa: CASSYPRGAGANVLTF
v_gene: TRBV4-1; j_gene: TRBJ2-1; abundance: .; d_gene: TRBD2; len: 16; CDR3aa: CASSHGTSGHYNEQFF
v_gene: TRBV27; j_gene: TRBJ1-2; abundance: .; d_gene: TRBD1; len: 13; CDR3aa: CASSLTGGDGYTF
v_gene: TRBV28; j_gene: TRBJ2-3; abundance: few; d_gene: .; len: 14; CDR3aa: CASSLLLGRDTQYF
v_gene: TRBV19; j_gene: TRBJ1-2; abundance: few; d_gene: .; len: 16; CDR3aa: CASSIGVREQGYGYTF
v_gene: TRBV7-8; j_gene: TRBJ1-5; abundance: .; d_gene: TRBD1; len: 18; CDR3aa: CASSPVGSGTGGNQPQHF
v_gene: TRBV28; j_gene: TRBJ1-5; abundance: .; d_gene: .; len: 13; CDR3aa: CASSRTANQPQHF
v_gene: TRBV9; j_gene: TRBJ2-7; abundance: once; d_gene: .; len: 11; CDR3aa: CASGASDEQYF
v_gene: TRBV27; j_gene: TRBJ1-4; abundance: .; d_gene: .; len: 15; CDR3aa: CASMGDKGTNEKLFF
v_gene: TRBV2; j_gene: TRBJ2-7; abundance: .; d_gene: TRBD2; len: 16; CDR3aa: CASSVSGSSSSYEQYF
v_gene: TRBV4-1; j_gene: TRBJ1-6; abundance: .; d_gene: .; len: 20; CDR3aa: CASSQDRARQLSSYNSPLHF
v_gene: TRBV9; j_gene: TRBJ1-5; abundance: .; d_gene: TRBD1; len: 17; CDR3aa: CASGERQGHFSNQPQHF
v_gene: TRBV28; j_gene: TRBJ1-2; abundance: .; d_gene: .; len: 13; CDR3aa: CASSLTVNYGYTF
v_gene: TRBV3-1/TRBV3-2; j_gene: TRBJ2-3; abundance: .; d_gene: TRBD2; len: 16; CDR3aa: CASSAIGLAQARWRYF
v_gene: TRBV11-2; j_gene: TRBJ2-7; abundance: few; d_gene: .; len: 15; CDR3aa: CASSLVQGRAYEQYF
v_gene: TRBV7-9; j_gene: TRBJ1-1; abundance: .; d_gene: TRBD1; len: 15; CDR3aa: CASSLVQGAHTEAFF
v_gene: TRBV7-3; j_gene: TRBJ1-1; abundance: .; d_gene: .; len: 14; CDR3aa: CASSLSGGSSEAFF
v_gene: TRBV6-5; j_gene: TRBJ1-5; abundance: .; d_gene: .; len: 14; CDR3aa: CASSPLSEVQPQHF
v_gene: TRBV27; j_gene: TRBJ1-2; abundance: .; d_gene: .; len: 16; CDR3aa: CASSSRLSGPTNGYTF
v_gene: TRBV5-1; j_gene: TRBJ2-3; abundance: .; d_gene: .; len: 14; CDR3aa: CASSSRGSTDTQYF
v_gene: TRBV6-9; j_gene: TRBJ1-4; abundance: .; d_gene: TRBD1; len: 13; CDR3aa: CAGDRVPNEKLFF
v_gene: TRBV5-1; j_gene: TRBJ1-2; abundance: .; d_gene: .; len: 13; CDR3aa: CASSLDTDYGYTF
v_gene: TRBV27; j_gene: TRBJ1-2; abundance: .; d_gene: TRBD1; len: 17; CDR3aa: CASSFSPGQPNSYGYTF
v_gene: TRBV11-2; j_gene: TRBJ1-5; abundance: once; d_gene: .; len: 13; CDR3aa: CASSLGGEQPQHF
v_gene: TRBV4-2; j_gene: TRBJ1-1; abundance: once; d_gene: TRBD1; len: 16; CDR3aa: CASSRKLNRGGTEAFF
v_gene: TRBV2; j_gene: TRBJ2-1; abundance: few; d_gene: .; len: 15; CDR3aa: CASSESPGSGHEQFF
v_gene: TRBV7-9; j_gene: TRBJ1-2; abundance: .; d_gene: TRBD1; len: 14; CDR3aa: CASSTRDRVNGYTF
v_gene: TRBV7-3; j_gene: TRBJ2-2; abundance: few; d_gene: TRBD2; len: 15; CDR3aa: CASSFRTGGVGELFF
v_gene: TRBV29-1; j_gene: TRBJ2-7; abundance: .; d_gene: .; len: 15; CDR3aa: CSVTSTGFPHYEQYF
v_gene: TRBV27; j_gene: TRBJ1-4; abundance: few; d_gene: .; len: 17; CDR3aa: CASSPQRPGLLNEKLFF
v_gene: TRBV28; j_gene: TRBJ2-7; abundance: .; d_gene: TRBD2; len: 14; CDR3aa: CASSTSSGGVEQYF
v_gene: TRBV6-6; j_gene: TRBJ2-2; abundance: once; d_gene: .; len: 15; CDR3aa: CASTLQATNTGELFF
v_gene: TRBV27; j_gene: TRBJ1-2; abundance: .; d_gene: .; len: 15; CDR3aa: CASSPKQGPDYGYTF
v_gene: TRBV6-1; j_gene: TRBJ2-7; abundance: few; d_gene: .; len: 14; CDR3aa: CASSEMTASYEQYF
v_gene: TRBV11-2; j_gene: TRBJ2-7; abundance: .; d_gene: TRBD2; len: 16; CDR3aa: CASSLTSRDYSYEQYF
v_gene: TRBV11-2; j_gene: TRBJ2-5; abundance: .; d_gene: .; len: 13; CDR3aa: CASRQREWETQYF
v_gene: TRBV5-6; j_gene: TRBJ1-1; abundance: .; d_gene: .; len: 12; CDR3aa: CASSNGYTEAFF
v_gene: TRBV12-5; j_gene: TRBJ2-6; abundance: once; d_gene: TRBD2; len: 14; CDR3aa: CASGPGGGANVLTF
v_gene: TRBV9; j_gene: TRBJ1-1; abundance: .; d_gene: TRBD1; len: 18; CDR3aa: CASSLNPQGFKVNTEAFF
v_gene: TRBV13; j_gene: TRBJ1-2; abundance: .; d_gene: .; len: 15; CDR3aa: CASSVQGNLLYGYTF
v_gene: TRBV6-5; j_gene: TRBJ2-5; abundance: once; d_gene: .; len: 16; CDR3aa: CASSSQRRGPQETQYF
v_gene: TRBV12-3/TRBV12-4; j_gene: TRBJ2-1; abundance: .; d_gene: TRBD2; len: 13; CDR3aa: CASGLEYYNEQFF